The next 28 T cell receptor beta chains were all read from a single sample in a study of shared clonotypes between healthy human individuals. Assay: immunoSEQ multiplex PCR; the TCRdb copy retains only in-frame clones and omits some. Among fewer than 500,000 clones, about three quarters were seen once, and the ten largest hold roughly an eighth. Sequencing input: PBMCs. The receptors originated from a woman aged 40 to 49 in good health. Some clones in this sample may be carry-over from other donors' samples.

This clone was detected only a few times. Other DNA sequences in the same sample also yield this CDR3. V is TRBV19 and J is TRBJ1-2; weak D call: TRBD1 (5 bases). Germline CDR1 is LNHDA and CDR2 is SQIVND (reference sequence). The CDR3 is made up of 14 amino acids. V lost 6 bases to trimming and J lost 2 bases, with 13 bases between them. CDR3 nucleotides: TGTGCCAGTAGCACACCGGGACTGAACTATGGCTACACCTTC. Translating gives CASSTPGLNYGYTF.

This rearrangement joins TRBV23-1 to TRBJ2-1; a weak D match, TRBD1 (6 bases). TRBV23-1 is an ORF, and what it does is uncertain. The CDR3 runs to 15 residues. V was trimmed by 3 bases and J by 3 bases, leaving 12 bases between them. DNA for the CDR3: TGCGCCAGCAGTCAGCGGACAGCCTACTACAATGAGCAGTTCTTC. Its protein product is CASSQRTAYYNEQFF.

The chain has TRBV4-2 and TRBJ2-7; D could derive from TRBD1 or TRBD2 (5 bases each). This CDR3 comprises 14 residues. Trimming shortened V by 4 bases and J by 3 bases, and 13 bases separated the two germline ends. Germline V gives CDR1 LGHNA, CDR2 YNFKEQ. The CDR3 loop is CASSPGGDLYEQYF. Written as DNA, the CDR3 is TGTGCCAGCAGCCCTGGGGGAGACCTCTACGAGCAGTACTTC.

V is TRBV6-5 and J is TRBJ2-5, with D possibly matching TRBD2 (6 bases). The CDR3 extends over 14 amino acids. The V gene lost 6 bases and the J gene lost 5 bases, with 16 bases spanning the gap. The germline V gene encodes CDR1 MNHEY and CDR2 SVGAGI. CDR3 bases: TGTGCCAGCAGGGCGACCGGGACTTGGGAGACCCAGTACTTC. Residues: CASRATGTWETQYF.

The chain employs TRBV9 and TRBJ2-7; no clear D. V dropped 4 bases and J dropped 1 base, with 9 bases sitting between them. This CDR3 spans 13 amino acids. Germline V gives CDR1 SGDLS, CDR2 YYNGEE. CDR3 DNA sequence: TGTGCCAGCAGCAGAGACGTTTCCTACGAGCAGTACTTC. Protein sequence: CASSRDVSYEQYF.

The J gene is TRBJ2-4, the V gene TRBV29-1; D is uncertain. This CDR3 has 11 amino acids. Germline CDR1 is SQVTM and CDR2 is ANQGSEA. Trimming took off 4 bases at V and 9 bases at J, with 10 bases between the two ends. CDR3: CSVGQLGIQYF. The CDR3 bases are TGCAGCGTTGGGCAGTTAGGCATTCAGTACTTC.

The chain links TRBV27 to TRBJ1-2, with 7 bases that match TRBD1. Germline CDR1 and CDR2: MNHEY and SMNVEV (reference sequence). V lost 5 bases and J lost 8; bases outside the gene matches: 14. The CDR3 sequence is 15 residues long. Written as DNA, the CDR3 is TGTGCCAGCAGTCTGACAGGGACCGTTCTGAAAGGCTACACCTTC. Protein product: CASSLTGTVLKGYTF.

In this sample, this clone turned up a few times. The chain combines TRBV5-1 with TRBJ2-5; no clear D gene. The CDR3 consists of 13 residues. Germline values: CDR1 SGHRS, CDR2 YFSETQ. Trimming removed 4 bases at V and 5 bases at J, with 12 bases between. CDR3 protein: CASSTVGRETQYF. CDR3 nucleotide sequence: TGCGCCAGCAGCACAGTAGGAAGGGAGACCCAGTACTTC.

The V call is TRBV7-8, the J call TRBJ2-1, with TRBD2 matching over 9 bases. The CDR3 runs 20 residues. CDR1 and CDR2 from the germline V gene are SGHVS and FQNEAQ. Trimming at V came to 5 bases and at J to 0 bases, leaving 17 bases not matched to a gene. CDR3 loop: CASSLSGRSGRLLSYNEQFF. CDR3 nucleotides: TGTGCCAGCAGCCTCTCAGGCCGCAGCGGGAGGCTTCTCTCCTACAATGAGCAGTTCTTC. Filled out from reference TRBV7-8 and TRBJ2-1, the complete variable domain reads GAGVSQSPRYKVAKRGQDVALRCDPISGHVSLFWYQQALGQGPEFLTYFQNEAQLDKSGLPSDRFFAERPEGSVSTLKIQRTQQEDSAVYLCASSLSGRSGRLLSYNEQFFGPGTRLTVL.

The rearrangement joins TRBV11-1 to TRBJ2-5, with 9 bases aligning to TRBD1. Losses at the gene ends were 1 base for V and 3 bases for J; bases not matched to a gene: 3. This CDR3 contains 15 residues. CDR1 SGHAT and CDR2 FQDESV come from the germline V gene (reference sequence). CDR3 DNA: TGTGCCAGCAGCTTAGAGGACAGGGGAGAAGAGACCCAGTACTTC. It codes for CASSLEDRGEETQYF.

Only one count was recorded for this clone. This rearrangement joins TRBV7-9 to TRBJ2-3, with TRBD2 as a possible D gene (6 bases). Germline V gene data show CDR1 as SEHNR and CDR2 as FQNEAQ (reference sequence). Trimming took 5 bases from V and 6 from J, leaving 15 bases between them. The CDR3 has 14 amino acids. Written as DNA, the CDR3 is TGTGCCAGCAGCGCTCCGGGAGCCGCGGATACGCAGTATTTT. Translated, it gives CASSAPGAADTQYF.

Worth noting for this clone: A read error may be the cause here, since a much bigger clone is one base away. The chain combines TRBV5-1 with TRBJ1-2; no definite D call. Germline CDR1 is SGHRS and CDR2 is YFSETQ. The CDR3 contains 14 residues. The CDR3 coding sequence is TGCGCCAGCAGCTTGGTCGCCGTTAATTATGGCTACGCCTTC. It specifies CASSLVAVNYGYAF.

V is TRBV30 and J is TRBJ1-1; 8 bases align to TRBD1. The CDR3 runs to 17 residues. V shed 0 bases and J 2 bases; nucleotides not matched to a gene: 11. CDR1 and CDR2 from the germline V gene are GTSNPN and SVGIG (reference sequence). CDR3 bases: TGTGCCTGGAGTGTACAGGGGGGCTATATTCCTAACACTGAAGCTTTCTTT. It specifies CAWSVQGGYIPNTEAFF.

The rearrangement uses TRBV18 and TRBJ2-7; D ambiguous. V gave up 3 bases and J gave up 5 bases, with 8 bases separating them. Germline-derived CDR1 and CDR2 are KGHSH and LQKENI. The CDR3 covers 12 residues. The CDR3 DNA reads TGTGCCAGCTCACCTTCAGTTCACGAGCAGTACTTC. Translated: CASSPSVHEQYF.

The DNA for the CDR3 is TGTGCCAGCTCCGGGGCCATCAACACTGAAGCTTTCTTT. Residues: CASSGAINTEAFF. This rearrangement joins TRBV6-1 to TRBJ1-1; tentatively, D is TRBD1 (5 bases). With 8 bases removed from V and 2 bases from J, the gap between germline ends came to 12 bases. Germline CDR1 MNHNS, CDR2 SASEGT. The CDR3 runs 13 residues.

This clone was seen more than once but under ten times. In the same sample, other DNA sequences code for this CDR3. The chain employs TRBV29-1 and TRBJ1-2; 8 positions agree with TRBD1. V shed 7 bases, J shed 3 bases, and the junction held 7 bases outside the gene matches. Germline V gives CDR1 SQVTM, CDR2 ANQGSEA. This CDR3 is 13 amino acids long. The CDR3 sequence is CSAATGEDYGYTF. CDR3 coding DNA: TGCAGCGCTGCGACAGGGGAGGACTATGGCTACACCTTC.

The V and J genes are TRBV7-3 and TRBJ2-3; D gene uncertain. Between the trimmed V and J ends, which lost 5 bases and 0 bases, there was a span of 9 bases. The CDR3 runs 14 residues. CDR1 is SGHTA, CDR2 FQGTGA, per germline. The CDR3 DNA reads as TGTGCCAGCAGCGCCTCTACTAGCACAGATACGCAGTATTTT. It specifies CASSASTSTDTQYF. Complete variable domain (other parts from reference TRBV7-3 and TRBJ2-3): GAGVSQTPSNKVTEKGKYVELRCDPISGHTALYWYRQSLGQGPEFLIYFQGTGAADDSGLPNDRFFAVRPEGSVSTLKIQRTERGDSAVYLCASSASTSTDTQYFGPGTRLTVL.

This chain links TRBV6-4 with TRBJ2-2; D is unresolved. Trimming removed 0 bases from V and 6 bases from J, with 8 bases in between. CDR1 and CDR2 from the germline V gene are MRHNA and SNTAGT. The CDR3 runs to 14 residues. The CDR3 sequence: CASSDSVGSGELFF. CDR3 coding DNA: TGTGCCAGCAGTGACTCGGTTGGGTCCGGGGAGCTGTTTTTT.

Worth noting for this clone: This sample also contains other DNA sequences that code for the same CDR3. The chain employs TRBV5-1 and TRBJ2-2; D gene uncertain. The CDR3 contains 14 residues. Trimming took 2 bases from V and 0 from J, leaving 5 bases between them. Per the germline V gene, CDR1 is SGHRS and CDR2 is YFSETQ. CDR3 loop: CASSFDPNTGELFF. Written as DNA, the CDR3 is TGCGCCAGCAGCTTTGACCCGAACACCGGGGAGCTGTTTTTT.

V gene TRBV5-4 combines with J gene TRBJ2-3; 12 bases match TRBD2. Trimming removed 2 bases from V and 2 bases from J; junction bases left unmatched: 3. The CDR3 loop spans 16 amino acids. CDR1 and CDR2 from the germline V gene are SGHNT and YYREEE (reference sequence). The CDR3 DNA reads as TGTGCCAGCAGCTTCCGACTAGCGGGAGACACAGATACGCAGTATTTT. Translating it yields CASSFRLAGDTDTQYF.

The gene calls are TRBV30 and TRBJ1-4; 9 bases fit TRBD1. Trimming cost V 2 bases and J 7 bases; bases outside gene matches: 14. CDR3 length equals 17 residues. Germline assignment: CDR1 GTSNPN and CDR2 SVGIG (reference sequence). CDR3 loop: CAWSSLGQGRGFEKLFF. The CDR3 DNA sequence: TGTGCCTGGAGTTCACTGGGACAGGGCAGGGGGTTTGAAAAACTGTTTTTT. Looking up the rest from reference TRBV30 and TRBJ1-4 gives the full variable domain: SQTIHQWPATLVQPVGSPLSLECTVEGTSNPNLYWYRQAAGRGLQLLFYSVGIGQISSEVPQNLSASRPQDRQFILSSKKLLLSDSGFYLCAWSSLGQGRGFEKLFFGSGTQLSVL.

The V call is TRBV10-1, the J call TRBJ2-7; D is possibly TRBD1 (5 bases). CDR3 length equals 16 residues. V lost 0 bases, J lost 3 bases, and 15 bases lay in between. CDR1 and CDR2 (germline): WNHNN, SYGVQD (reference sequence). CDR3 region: CASSESGLSQGYEQYF. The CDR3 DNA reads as TGCGCCAGCAGTGAGTCGGGGCTCTCCCAGGGCTACGAGCAGTACTTC.

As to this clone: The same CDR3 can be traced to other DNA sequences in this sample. Here the CDR3 DNA reads TGTGCCAGCAGAGTGGATTTGTGGGAGACCCAGTACTTC. Translating gives CASRVDLWETQYF. This sequence joins TRBV6-1 and TRBJ2-5; D gene uncertain. The CDR3 totals 13 residues. V was cut by 6 bases and J by 5 bases, with 13 bases left in between. Germline CDR1 reads MNHNS; CDR2 reads SASEGT.

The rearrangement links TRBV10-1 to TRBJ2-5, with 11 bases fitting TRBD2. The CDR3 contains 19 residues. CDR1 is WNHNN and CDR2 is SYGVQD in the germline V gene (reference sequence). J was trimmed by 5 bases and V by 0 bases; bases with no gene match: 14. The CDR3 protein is CASSESLTSGRGRRETQYF. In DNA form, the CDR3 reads TGCGCCAGCAGTGAGTCCCTAACTAGCGGGAGAGGACGGCGGGAGACCCAGTACTTC.

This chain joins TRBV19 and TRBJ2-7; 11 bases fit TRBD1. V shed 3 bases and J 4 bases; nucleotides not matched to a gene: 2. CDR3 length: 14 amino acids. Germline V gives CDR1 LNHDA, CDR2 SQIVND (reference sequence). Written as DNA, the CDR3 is TGTGCCAGTAGTATGGACAGGGGGCCTTACGAGCAGTACTTC. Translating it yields CASSMDRGPYEQYF.

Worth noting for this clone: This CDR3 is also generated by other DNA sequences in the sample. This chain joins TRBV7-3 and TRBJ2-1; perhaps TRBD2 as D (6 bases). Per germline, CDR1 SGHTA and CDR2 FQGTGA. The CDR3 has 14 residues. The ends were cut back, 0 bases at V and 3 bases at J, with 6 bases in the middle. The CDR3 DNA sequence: TGTGCCAGCAGCTTAACCGGGGGCTACAATGAGCAGTTCTTC. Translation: CASSLTGGYNEQFF.

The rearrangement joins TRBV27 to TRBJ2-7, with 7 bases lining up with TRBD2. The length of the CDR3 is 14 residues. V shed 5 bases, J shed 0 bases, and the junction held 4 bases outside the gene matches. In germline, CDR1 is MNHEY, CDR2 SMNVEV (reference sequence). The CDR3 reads CASSPSGYSYEQYF. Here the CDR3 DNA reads TGTGCCAGCAGTCCTAGCGGATACTCCTACGAGCAGTACTTC.

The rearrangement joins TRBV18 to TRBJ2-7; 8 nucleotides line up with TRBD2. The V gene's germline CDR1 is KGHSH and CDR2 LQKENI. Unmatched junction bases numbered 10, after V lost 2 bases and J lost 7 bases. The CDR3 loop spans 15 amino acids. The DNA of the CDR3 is TGTGCCAGCTCACCAACCCCGGGAGGGTCTAGGGAGCAGTACTTC. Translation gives CASSPTPGGSREQYF.